This TCR beta chain is from a study of T cell responses to AZD1222 COVID-19 vaccine. Study at large: Pooled samples include second doses given at about 4 or 12 weeks.

This clone appeared a few times. What it binds is unknown. Sequencing was performed with immunoSEQ multiplex PCR; in TCRdb, only in-frame clones are kept and a portion is missing. The table lists around 160,000 clones, approximately 94% of them singletons, with approximately 2.1% in the top ten. Germline V CDR1 and CDR2: MNHEY, SMNVEV (reference sequence). V shed 5 bases and J shed 2 bases, with 17 bases lying between them. The CDR3 is 16 residues long. Findings and caveats of the study: Repertoires in all cases were sampled only once the peak T cell response had passed. Nearly half of spike-specific TCRs reportedly go after variant regions that carry no mutations. Donors were chiefly white British, with a greater number of females, and clonal diversity was perhaps underestimated.

The chain joins TRBV27 to TRBJ2-3, with a tentative D call TRBD1 (6 bases). The specimen comprised peripheral blood, sampled on day 0 of AZD1222 vaccination. The sequence was obtained from an adult in good health. CDR3 residues: CASSRRTAVPTDTQYF. CDR3 nucleotide sequence: TGTGCCAGCAGTCGAAGGACAGCGGTACCCACAGATACGCAGTATTTT.